Each of the 21 T cell receptor beta chains below was sequenced from the same sample in a study of Graves' ophthalmopathy and Graves' hyperthyroidism. RNA served as the template for amplifying TCR beta CDR3 regions. First-round RT-PCR employed HTBI primers, with a second-round multiplex PCR after it. TCRdb reprocessed the multiplex PCR reads via MiXCR and lists one record per CDR3 protein. Of fewer than 350,000 distinct CDR3 sequences listed, roughly 17% are singletons. Material for sequencing was peripheral blood. These TCRs come from an adult man with Graves' ophthalmopathy.

This clonotype was found many times. V usage is TRBV6-2 or TRBV6-3 and J usage is TRBJ1-2; no reliable D call. The V end lost 6 bases, the J end lost 4 bases, and 9 bases lay between the germline ends. Germline V gene data show CDR1 as MNHEY and CDR2 as SVGEGT. This CDR3 contains 12 residues. The CDR3 DNA follows: TGTGCCAGCAGCGCCGGGAGCTATGGCTACACCTTC. Protein sequence: CASSAGSYGYTF.

This chain links TRBV12-3 or TRBV12-4 with TRBJ2-3; D remains ambiguous. This CDR3 spans 16 amino acids. V lost 3 bases and J lost 1, with 14 bases in between. CDR3 bases: TGTGCCAGCAGTTTTCCTACGGGCCGTGGCACAGATACGCAGTATTTT. It yields the protein CASSFPTGRGTDTQYF.

This clonotype was seen many times. This rearrangement joins TRBV18 to TRBJ1-6; 11 bases are shared with TRBD1. The CDR3 spans 18 residues. V was clipped by 0 bases and J by 6 bases; unmatched bases: 7. CDR1 is KGHSH, CDR2 LQKENI, per germline. CDR3 residues: CASSPPGQGEPSNSPLHF. The CDR3 DNA follows: TGTGCCAGCTCACCACCGGGACAGGGGGAGCCCTCTAATTCACCCCTCCACTTT.

This clonotype has at least ten counts. The chain recombines TRBV4-1 with TRBJ1-1; TRBD1 is a possible D gene (5 bases). The CDR3 has 17 residues. V lost 5 bases, J lost 4 bases, and 23 bases lay in between. CDR1 and CDR2 (germline): MGHRA, YSYEKL. The CDR3 protein is CASSVRWGGPLGTEAFF. The CDR3 region has the DNA TGCGCCAGCAGCGTGAGGTGGGGCGGGCCGCTGGGCACTGAAGCTTTCTTT.

This clonotype was seen at least ten times. The chain has TRBV6-1 and TRBJ1-2; D is undetermined. Per the germline V gene, CDR1 is MNHNS and CDR2 is SASEGT. The CDR3 is made up of 12 amino acids. Trimming removed 2 bases from V and 7 bases from J, with 8 bases in between. The CDR3 coding sequence is TGTGCCAGCAGTGAATATTTGGTTGGCTACACCTTC. This codes for CASSEYLVGYTF.

This clonotype has ten or more counts. The chain employs TRBV6-5 and TRBJ1-6; TRBD1 matches at 9 bases. The junction had 3 bases not matched to a gene; V was cut back by 4 bases and J by 2 bases. Germline CDR1 MNHEY, CDR2 SVGAGI. This CDR3 has 16 residues. The DNA for the CDR3 is TGTGCCAGCAGTTCTAGGGACAGGGCCTATAATTCACCCCTCCACTTT. It specifies CASSSRDRAYNSPLHF.

In this sample, this clonotype turned up many times. This chain uses TRBV6-1 with TRBJ1-5, with D perhaps TRBD1 (6 bases). The germline V and J ends were trimmed by 3 bases and 5 bases, with 14 bases remaining between them. There are 15 residues in the CDR3. Germline lookup yields CDR1 MNHNS and CDR2 SASEGT. The CDR3 loop reads CASSEGAGAHQPQHF. CDR3 DNA sequence: TGTGCCAGCAGTGAGGGGGCGGGGGCCCATCAGCCCCAGCATTTT.

The chain is built from TRBV28 and TRBJ2-7, with a possible D match to TRBD2 (5 bases). Looked up from germline, CDR1 is MDHEN and CDR2 is SYDVKM. The V gene lost 8 bases and the J gene lost 4 bases, with 24 bases spanning the gap. This CDR3 spans 16 amino acids. For the CDR3, the DNA is TGTGCCAGCTGCAAAAGAGGGCCAGCTCCCGGGTACGAGCAGTACTTC. Translating it yields CASCKRGPAPGYEQYF.

This clonotype appeared many times. This chain joins TRBV15 and TRBJ1-2; TRBD1 agrees at 8 bases. The ends lost 5 bases at V and 2 bases at J; junction bases unmatched: 4. Germline assignment: CDR1 LNHNV and CDR2 YYDKDF (reference sequence). The CDR3 extends over 14 amino acids. Written as DNA, the CDR3 is TGTGCCACCAGCCGGACAGGGAGGAACTATGGCTACACCTTC. Its protein is CATSRTGRNYGYTF.

This clonotype was seen ten or more times. The V and J genes are TRBV30 and TRBJ1-2; the D gene is possibly TRBD1 (5 bases). V lost 0 bases and J 8 bases, leaving 10 bases between the germline ends. The CDR3 is 12 residues long. Per germline, CDR1 GTSNPN and CDR2 SVGIG (reference sequence). CDR3 nucleotides: TGTGCCTGGAGTGTACGAGGGGACGGCTACACCTTC. Translating gives CAWSVRGDGYTF.

The CDR3 DNA sequence: TGTGCCAGCAGCCCTAGGCAGGGAATGTACGAGCAGTACTTC. Translating gives CASSPRQGMYEQYF. This chain links TRBV7-2 with TRBJ2-7, with D perhaps matching TRBD1 (5 bases). CDR3 length equals 14 residues. The germline V gene encodes CDR1 SGHTA and CDR2 FQGNSA. Trimming took off 5 bases at V and 4 bases at J, with 15 bases between the two ends.

Comments on this clonotype: One junction end does not reproduce the germline sequence, and a read error may be involved. This chain uses TRBV15 with TRBJ1-3; maybe TRBD1 (6 bases). The CDR3 has 14 amino acids. Looked up from germline, CDR1 is LNHNV and CDR2 is YYDKDF (reference sequence). CDR3 sequence reads: CATNRVRIGDTISF. Written as DNA, the CDR3 is TGTGCCACCAACAGGGTGAGAATAGGAGACACCATATCTTTT. Full variable domain (rest looked up from reference TRBV15 and TRBJ1-3): DAMVIQNPRYQVTQFGKPVTLSCSQTLNHNVMYWYQQKSSQAPKLLFHYYDKDFNNEADTPDNFQSRRPNTSFCFLDIRSPGLGDTAMYLCATNRVRIGDTISFGEGSWLTVV.

This clonotype was detected ten times or more. The rearrangement uses TRBV20-1 and TRBJ2-7; 8 bases are shared with TRBD1. With V trimmed by 6 bases and J by 2 bases, 9 bases remained unmatched. CDR1 DFQATT and CDR2 SNEGSKA come from the germline V gene (reference sequence). The CDR3 loop spans 14 amino acids. In nucleotides, the CDR3 is TGCAGTGCACACGGACAGGGCCTGGCCTACGAGCAGTACTTC. Amino acid sequence: CSAHGQGLAYEQYF.

The rearrangement uses TRBV6-1 and TRBJ1-5; a weak D match, TRBD1 (6 bases). CDR1 MNHNS and CDR2 SASEGT come from the germline V gene. The CDR3 runs 13 residues. V lost 6 bases to trimming and J lost 7 bases, with 13 bases between them. CDR3 residues: CASSSGTFQPQHF. As DNA, the CDR3 is TGTGCCAGCAGCTCCGGGACATTCCAGCCCCAGCATTTT.

In this sample, this clonotype turned up many times. The V and J genes are TRBV4-2 and TRBJ2-7; TRBD2 might be the D (5 bases). The germline V gene has CDR1 LGHNA and CDR2 YNFKEQ. The CDR3 extends over 12 amino acids. The V and J ends lost 2 bases and 6 bases respectively, with 8 bases between them. CDR3 DNA: TGTGCCAGCAGCCAACCCCGGGGCGAGCAGTACTTC. Translated, it gives CASSQPRGEQYF.

This clonotype was observed many times. CDR3 in amino acids: CAANRADVVNYGYTF. The CDR3 region has the DNA TGTGCCGCAAATAGGGCCGACGTCGTTAACTATGGCTACACCTTC. This chain uses TRBV6-1 with TRBJ1-2, with D hard to call. From germline, CDR1 is MNHNS and CDR2 SASEGT. Trimming pared 11 bases from V and 1 base from J, leaving 20 bases between. The CDR3 totals 15 residues.

This clonotype was seen ten or more times. The J gene is TRBJ1-3, the V gene TRBV14; no reliable D call. Trimming removed 1 base at V and 4 bases at J, with 8 bases between. The CDR3 contains 14 residues. Germline CDR1 SGHDN, CDR2 FVKESK. The CDR3 sequence: CASSQVAPGNTIYF. CDR3 coding DNA: TGTGCCAGCAGCCAAGTTGCCCCAGGAAACACCATATATTTT.

This clonotype was counted many times. The V gene is TRBV6-1, the J gene TRBJ1-2; D gene uncertain. The V gene's germline CDR1 is MNHNS and CDR2 SASEGT. V lost 6 bases, J lost 6 bases, and 23 bases lay in between. The CDR3 is 16 amino acids. CDR3 residues: CASSRLRVAGENGYTF. CDR3 DNA sequence: TGTGCCAGCAGCCGCCTAAGAGTCGCCGGAGAGAATGGCTACACCTTC.

This clonotype showed up many times. The V and J genes are TRBV27 and TRBJ2-7, with D possibly called TRBD1 or TRBD2 (6 bases each). The CDR3 consists of 15 residues. Trimming took off 2 bases at V and 3 bases at J, with 14 bases between the two ends. Germline V CDR1 and CDR2: MNHEY, SMNVEV (reference sequence). In DNA, the CDR3 is TGTGCCAGCAGTTTACTTGCGGGGACACACTACGAGCAGTACTTC. Translation gives CASSLLAGTHYEQYF.

This clonotype was counted ten times or more. This chain joins TRBV5-1 and TRBJ2-7, with 7 bases that match TRBD1. V shed 0 bases and J 4 bases; nucleotides not matched to a gene: 10. Germline-derived CDR1 and CDR2 are SGHRS and YFSETQ. The CDR3 has 16 residues. The CDR3, as DNA: TGCGCCAGCAGCTTGGACCCAGAGACAGGGAGATACGAGCAGTACTTC. This encodes CASSLDPETGRYEQYF.

This clonotype appeared many times. The rearrangement links TRBV7-3 to TRBJ2-5, with D perhaps given as TRBD1 or TRBD2 (5 bases each). Trimming removed 5 bases from V and 9 bases from J, with 13 bases in between. In germline, CDR1 is SGHTA, CDR2 FQGTGA. The CDR3 runs 12 residues. In nucleotides, the CDR3 is TGTGCCAGCAGCACCGGGACCGAGGCCCAGTACTTC. Its protein product is CASSTGTEAQYF.